The present TCR beta chain was sequenced within a study of cytomegalovirus exposure and HLA in healthy donors. General study results and limits: Versus the approximately 700-donor mean, an Asian-associated ancestry cluster reportedly showed fewer N-insertions in a later analysis. Reported performance of the classifier showed diagnosis of cytomegalovirus status with high specificity and sensitivity. Some TCR beta chains (roughly 160 of them) were listed as cytomegalovirus-associated.

The PCR ran on 60 Vbeta and 13 Jbeta primers. Sequencing was performed with immunoSEQ multiplex PCR; in TCRdb, only in-frame clones are kept and a portion is missing. Of 150,000 to 200,000 clones in the sample, more than 60% were seen once. This CDR3 is built from 15 residues. V lost 4 bases and J 2 bases, leaving 15 bases between the germline ends. CDR1 and CDR2 (germline): SGDLS, YYNGEE. Remarks on this clone: Its antigen is as yet unknown.

This receptor was obtained from a man younger than 35 in good health and CMV-seronegative. The chain combines TRBV9 with TRBJ1-2; a weak D match, TRBD1 (6 bases). Specimen: PBMCs. The CDR3 here is CASSLSPGQNYGYTF. The CDR3 region has the DNA TGTGCCAGCAGCCTCTCCCCGGGACAAAACTATGGCTACACCTTC.